The sequence of this TCR beta chain was determined in a study of blood T cell repertoires in COVID-19. Background on the study: Sources were T cells, B-cell-depleted T cells, or PBMCs; the material itself was cDNA or gDNA.

The V and J ends lost 0 bases and 4 bases, in that order; junction bases with no gene match: 4. CDR1 and CDR2 (germline): SGHRS, YFSETQ. CDR3 length equals 15 residues. Libraries were prepared by immunoSEQ multiplex PCR; TCRdb keeps only in-frame clonotypes and omits some of them. The sample gives a few hundred thousand clones, 85% to 90% of which show up once; around 1.9% is in the top ten. Followed over time, Seattle patients had been enrolled while infection was active. The chain couples TRBV5-1 to TRBJ1-2; TRBD1 aligns across 9 bases. This sequence was found in a woman between 55 and 75 years old with COVID-19, enrolled during active disease. Specimen: peripheral blood. The CDR3 loop is CASSLAGQGGYGYTF. CDR3 coding DNA: TGCGCCAGCAGCTTGGCGGGACAGGGAGGCTATGGCTACACCTTC.